This paragraph reports one T cell receptor (beta chain). What it recognizes is unknown. The sample is drawn from a study of shared clonotypes between healthy human individuals. The donor population consisted of healthy HIV-negative adults with no recent acute infections or vaccinations. Germline V gives CDR1 MGHRA, CDR2 YSYEKL. Trimming left V 0 bases short and J 5 bases short, with 5 bases between. CDR3 size: 13 residues. TCRdb's copy holds only in-frame clones and misses some; the assay was immunoSEQ multiplex PCR. The sample carries about 690,000 clones, about 90% recorded once. General study findings and limits: There were few donors, and this limited the genetic and exposure-history diversity represented.

This sequence originates from a man younger than 30 in good health. Some clones in this sample may be carry-over from other donors' samples. The chain is built from TRBV4-1 and TRBJ1-5; D gene uncertain. Material: memory CD8+ T cells from PBMCs. As to subset: CD45RO+ cells pooled with CCR7-negative TemRA cells. The CDR3 DNA reads TGCGCCAGCAGCCAAGACAGGTATCAGCCCCAGCATTTT. This codes for CASSQDRYQPQHF.